This T cell receptor beta chain was documented in a study of sequential checkpoint blockade in melanoma (dated by TCRdb to the late 2010s). With respect to the entire study: Patients were randomized 1:1 to first-line nivolumab followed by ipilimumab (arm A) or ipilimumab followed by nivolumab (arm B). Maintenance nivolumab came after both trial sequences.

Sample treatment or condition, as interpreted from the label and publication: randomized to nivolumab then ipilimumab (arm A) or the reverse (arm B). Prior DNA-damaging chemotherapy had not been received by any trial patient. A FACS Aria II flow cytometer was used to sort live CD3+CD8+ cells that were negative for CD19 and CD56 from thawed PBMCs. The samples were obtained from melanoma patients enrolled in CheckMate 064, an open-label, randomized phase II trial testing sequential checkpoint blockade. Leukapheresis was used to collect peripheral blood mononuclear cells, which were then purified with Ficoll-Paque and frozen in human serum with about 10% DMSO. Immediately after sorting, the purity of sorted blood CD3+CD8+ cells was verified to be >95%, after which DNA was extracted. A distance of 14 bases separates the germline ends of V and J, which lose 2 bases and 0 bases respectively. Taken from cysteine to phenylalanine, the CDR3 has 16 residues. Just CDR3 DNA is preserved here, 48 bases in frame from base 1. The germline V gene encodes CDR1 SGHAT and CDR2 FQNNGV.

The immunoSEQ Assay was used to immunosequence TCRbeta CDR3 regions from genomic DNA. Before high-throughput sequencing, the genomic DNA was amplified using bias-controlled multiplex PCR. The authors processed their data as follows. To quantify the absolute abundance of each unique TCRbeta CDR3 region, the sequences were collapsed and filtered. Clonality, defined as 1 minus Pielou's evenness, was calculated using only productive rearrangements. A previously published method was used to identify clones whose frequencies were significantly greater in on-treatment samples than in baseline samples. As stored in TCRdb, this immuneACCESS dataset retains in-frame rearrangements with V and J assigned. A fraction of the clones does not appear; measured against another copy, unresolved V genes explain less than half of the discrepancy, and the remainder lacks a known reason. For V, J and clone size, that table is used; D and trimming come from the DNA. This sample has around 18,000 clones in its table, and around 68% of those were observed once. The ten most abundant clones make up approximately 17% of the sample.

Concerning this clone itself: Its target antigen remains unknown. No base quality values were provided; no much bigger clone lies one nucleotide off.

Overall study results and their limits: Larger, independent patient cohorts are needed to validate the response-prediction model that combines TCR metrics and mutation burden.

This sample comprised CD8+ T cells sorted from blood (inferred from file names), obtained from a patient given nivolumab and ipilimumab in sequence. The chain couples TRBV11-2 to TRBJ2-7; the D gene is perhaps TRBD1, on 6 matching bases. This TCR came from a human donor with melanoma. The DNA sequence is given as TGTGCCAGCAGCTTAATGGACAGAACGAGCTCCTACGAGCAGTACTTC. It specifies CASSLMDRTSSYEQYF.